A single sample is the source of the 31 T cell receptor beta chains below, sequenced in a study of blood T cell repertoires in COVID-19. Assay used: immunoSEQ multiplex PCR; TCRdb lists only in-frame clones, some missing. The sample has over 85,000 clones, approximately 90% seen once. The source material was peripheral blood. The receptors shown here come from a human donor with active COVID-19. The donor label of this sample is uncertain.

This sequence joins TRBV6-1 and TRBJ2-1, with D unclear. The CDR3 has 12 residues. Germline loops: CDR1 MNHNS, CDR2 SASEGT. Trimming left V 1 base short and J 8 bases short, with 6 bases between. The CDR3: CASSEGVYEQFF. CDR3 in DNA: TGTGCCAGCAGTGAAGGTGTCTATGAGCAGTTCTTC.

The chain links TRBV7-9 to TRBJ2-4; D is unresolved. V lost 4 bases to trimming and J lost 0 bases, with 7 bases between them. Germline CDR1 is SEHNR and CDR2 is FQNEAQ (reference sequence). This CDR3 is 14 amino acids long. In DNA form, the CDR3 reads TGTGCCAGCAGCTCCGTTCTAGCCAAAAACATTCAGTACTTC. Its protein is CASSSVLAKNIQYF.

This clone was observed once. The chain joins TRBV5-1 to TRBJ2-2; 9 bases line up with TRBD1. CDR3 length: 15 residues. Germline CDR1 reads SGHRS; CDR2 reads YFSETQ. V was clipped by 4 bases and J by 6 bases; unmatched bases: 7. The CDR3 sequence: CASSLRQGDAGELFF. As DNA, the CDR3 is TGCGCCAGCAGCCTAAGACAGGGGGATGCCGGGGAGCTGTTTTTT.

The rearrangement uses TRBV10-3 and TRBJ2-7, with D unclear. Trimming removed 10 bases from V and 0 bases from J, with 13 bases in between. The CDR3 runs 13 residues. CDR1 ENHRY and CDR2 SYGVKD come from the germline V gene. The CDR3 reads CATHPGSSYEQYF. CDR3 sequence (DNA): TGTGCCACACACCCCGGGTCCTCCTACGAGCAGTACTTC.

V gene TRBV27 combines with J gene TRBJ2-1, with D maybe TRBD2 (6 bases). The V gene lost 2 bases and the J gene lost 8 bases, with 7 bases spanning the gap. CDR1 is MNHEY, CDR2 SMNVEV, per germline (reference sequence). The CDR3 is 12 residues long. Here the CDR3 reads CASSLGGHEQFF. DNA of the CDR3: TGTGCCAGCAGTTTAGGAGGGCATGAGCAGTTCTTC.

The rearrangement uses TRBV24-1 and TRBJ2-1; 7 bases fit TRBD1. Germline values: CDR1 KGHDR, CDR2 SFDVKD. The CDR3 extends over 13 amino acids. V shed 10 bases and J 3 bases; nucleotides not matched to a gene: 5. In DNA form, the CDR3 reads TGTGCCACGAGGGACAGTAACTACAATGAGCAGTTCTTC. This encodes CATRDSNYNEQFF.

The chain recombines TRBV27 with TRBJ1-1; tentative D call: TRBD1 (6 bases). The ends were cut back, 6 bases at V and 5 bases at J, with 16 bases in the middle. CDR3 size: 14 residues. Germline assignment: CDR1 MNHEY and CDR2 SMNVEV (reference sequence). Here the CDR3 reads CASSPAGGPTEAFF. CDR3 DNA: TGTGCCAGCAGCCCAGCCGGGGGGCCAACTGAAGCTTTCTTT.

The CDR3 region is CASSEFGTGHPPLHF. The CDR3 DNA sequence: TGTGCCAGCAGTGAGTTCGGGACAGGCCACCCACCCCTCCACTTT. The rearrangement uses TRBV25-1 and TRBJ1-6; 8 bases align to TRBD1. There are 15 residues in the CDR3. CDR1 and CDR2 from the germline V gene are MGHDK and SYGVNS. V was pared by 3 bases and J by 11 bases, with 9 bases of the junction left unmatched.

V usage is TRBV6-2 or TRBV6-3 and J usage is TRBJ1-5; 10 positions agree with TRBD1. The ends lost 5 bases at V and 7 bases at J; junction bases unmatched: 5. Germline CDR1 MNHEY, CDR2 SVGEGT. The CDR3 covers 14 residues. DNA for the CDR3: TGTGCCAGCAGTCGGGACAGGGGTCGACAGCCCCAGCATTTT. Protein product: CASSRDRGRQPQHF.

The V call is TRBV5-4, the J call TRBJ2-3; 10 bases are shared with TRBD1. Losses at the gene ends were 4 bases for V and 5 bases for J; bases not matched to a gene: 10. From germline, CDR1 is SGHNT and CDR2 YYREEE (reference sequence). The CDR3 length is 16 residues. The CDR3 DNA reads TGTGCCAGCAGCCTAAAGACAGGGGGCGTCGGAGATACGCAGTATTTT. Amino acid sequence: CASSLKTGGVGDTQYF.

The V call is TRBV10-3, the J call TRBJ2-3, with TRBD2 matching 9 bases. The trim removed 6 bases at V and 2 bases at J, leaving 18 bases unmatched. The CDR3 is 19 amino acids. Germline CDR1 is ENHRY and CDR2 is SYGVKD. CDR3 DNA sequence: TGTGCCATCAGGGGGGGTAGCGGGGGAGAAGCCACCTACACAGATACGCAGTATTTT. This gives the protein CAIRGGSGGEATYTDTQYF.

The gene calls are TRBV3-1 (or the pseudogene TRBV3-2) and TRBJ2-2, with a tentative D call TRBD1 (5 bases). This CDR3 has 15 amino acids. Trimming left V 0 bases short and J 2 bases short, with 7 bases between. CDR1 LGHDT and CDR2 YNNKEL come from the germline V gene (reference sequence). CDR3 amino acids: CASSQEGHNTGELFF. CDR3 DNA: TGTGCCAGCAGCCAAGAAGGACATAACACCGGGGAGCTGTTTTTT.

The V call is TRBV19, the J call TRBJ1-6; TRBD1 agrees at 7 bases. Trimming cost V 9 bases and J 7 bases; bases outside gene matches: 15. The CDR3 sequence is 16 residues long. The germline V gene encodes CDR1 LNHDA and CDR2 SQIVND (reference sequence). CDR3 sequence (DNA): TGTGCCAGCGTCAAAAACGACAGGGCGAGGAATTCACCCCTCCACTTT. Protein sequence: CASVKNDRARNSPLHF. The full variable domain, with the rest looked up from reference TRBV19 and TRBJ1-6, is DGGITQSPKYLFRKEGQNVTLSCEQNLNHDAMYWYRQDPGQGLRLIYYSQIVNDFQKGDIAEGYSVSREKKESFPLTVTSAQKNPTAFYLCASVKNDRARNSPLHFGNGTRLTVT.

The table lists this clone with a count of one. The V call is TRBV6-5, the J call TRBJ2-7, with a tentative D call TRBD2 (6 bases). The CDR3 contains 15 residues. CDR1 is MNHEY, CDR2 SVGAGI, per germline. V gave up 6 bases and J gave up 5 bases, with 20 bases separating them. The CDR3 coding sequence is TGTGCCAGCAGGGAGGGTCCGGGGATGGAGAACGAGCAGTACTTC. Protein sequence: CASREGPGMENEQYF.

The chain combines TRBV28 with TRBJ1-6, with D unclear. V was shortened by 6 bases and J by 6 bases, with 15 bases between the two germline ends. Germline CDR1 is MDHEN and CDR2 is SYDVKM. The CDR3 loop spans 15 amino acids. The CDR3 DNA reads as TGTGCCAGCAGACCCCAGGAGGAGGGTAATTCACCCCTCCACTTT. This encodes CASRPQEEGNSPLHF.

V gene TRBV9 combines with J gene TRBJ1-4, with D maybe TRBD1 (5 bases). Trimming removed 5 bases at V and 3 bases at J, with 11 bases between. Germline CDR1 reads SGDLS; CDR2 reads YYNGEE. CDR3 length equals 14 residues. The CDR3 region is CASRREGANEKLFF. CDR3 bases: TGTGCCAGCAGGCGGGAAGGGGCTAATGAAAAACTGTTTTTT. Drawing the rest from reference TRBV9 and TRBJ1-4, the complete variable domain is DSGVTQTPKHLITATGQRVTLRCSPRSGDLSVYWYQQSLDQGLQFLIQYYNGEERAKGNILERFSAQQFPDLHSELNLSSLELGDSALYFCASRREGANEKLFFGSGTQLSVL.

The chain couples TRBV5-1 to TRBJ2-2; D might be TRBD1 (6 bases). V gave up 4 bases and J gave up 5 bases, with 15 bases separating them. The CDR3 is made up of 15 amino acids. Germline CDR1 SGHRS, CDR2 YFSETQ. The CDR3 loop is CASSQRLQGTGELFF. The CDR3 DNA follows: TGCGCCAGCAGCCAAAGATTACAGGGAACCGGGGAGCTGTTTTTT.

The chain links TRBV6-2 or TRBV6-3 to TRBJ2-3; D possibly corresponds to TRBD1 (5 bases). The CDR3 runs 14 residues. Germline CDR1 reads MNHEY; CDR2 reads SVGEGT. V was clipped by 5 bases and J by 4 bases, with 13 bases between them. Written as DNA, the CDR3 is TGTGCCAGCAGTCCCGTTAAAGGGGCAGATACGCAGTATTTT. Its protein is CASSPVKGADTQYF.

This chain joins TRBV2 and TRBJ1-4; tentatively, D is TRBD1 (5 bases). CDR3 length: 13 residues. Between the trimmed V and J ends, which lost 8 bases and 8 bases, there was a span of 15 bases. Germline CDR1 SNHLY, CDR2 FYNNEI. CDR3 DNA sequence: TGTGCCAGCGGACACAGAGTGAAGGAAAAACTGTTTTTT. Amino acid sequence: CASGHRVKEKLFF.

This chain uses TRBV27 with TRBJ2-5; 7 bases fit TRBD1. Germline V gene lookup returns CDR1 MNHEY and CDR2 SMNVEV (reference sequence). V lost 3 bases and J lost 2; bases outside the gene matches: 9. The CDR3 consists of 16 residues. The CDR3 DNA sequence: TGTGCCAGCAGTTTGATACAGGGGATCGGGCAAGAGACCCAGTACTTC. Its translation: CASSLIQGIGQETQYF.

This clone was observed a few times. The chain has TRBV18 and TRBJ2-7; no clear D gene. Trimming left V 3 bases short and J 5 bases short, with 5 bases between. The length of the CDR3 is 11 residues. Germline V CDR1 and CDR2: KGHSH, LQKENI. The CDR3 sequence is CASSPADEQYF. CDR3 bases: TGTGCCAGCTCACCGGCAGACGAGCAGTACTTC.

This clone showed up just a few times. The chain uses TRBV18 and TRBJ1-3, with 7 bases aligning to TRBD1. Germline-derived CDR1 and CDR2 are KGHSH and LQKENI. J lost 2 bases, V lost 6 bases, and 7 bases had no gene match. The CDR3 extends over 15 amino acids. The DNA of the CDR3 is TGTGCCAGCTCGGAGACAGGGTATGCTGGAAACACCATATATTTT. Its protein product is CASSETGYAGNTIYF.

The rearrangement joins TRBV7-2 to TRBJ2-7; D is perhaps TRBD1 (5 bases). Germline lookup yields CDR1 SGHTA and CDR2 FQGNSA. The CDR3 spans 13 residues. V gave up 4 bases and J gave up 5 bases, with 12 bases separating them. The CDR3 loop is CASSSQGTDEQYF. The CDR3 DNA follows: TGTGCCAGCAGCTCCCAGGGTACGGACGAGCAGTACTTC.

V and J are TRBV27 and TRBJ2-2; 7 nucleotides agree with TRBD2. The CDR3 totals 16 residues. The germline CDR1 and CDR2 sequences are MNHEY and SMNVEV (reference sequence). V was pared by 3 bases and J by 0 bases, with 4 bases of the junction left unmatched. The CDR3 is CASSLGGGTNTGELFF. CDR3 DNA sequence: TGTGCCAGCAGTTTGGGGGGAGGGACGAACACCGGGGAGCTGTTTTTT.

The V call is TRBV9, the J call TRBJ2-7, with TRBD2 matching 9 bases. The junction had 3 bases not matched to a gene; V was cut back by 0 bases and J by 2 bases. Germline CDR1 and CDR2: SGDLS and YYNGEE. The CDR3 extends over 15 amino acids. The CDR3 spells CASSVGLAGTYEQYF. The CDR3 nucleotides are TGTGCCAGCAGCGTAGGGCTAGCGGGGACCTACGAGCAGTACTTC. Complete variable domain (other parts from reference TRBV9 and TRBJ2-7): DSGVTQTPKHLITATGQRVTLRCSPRSGDLSVYWYQQSLDQGLQFLIQYYNGEERAKGNILERFSAQQFPDLHSELNLSSLELGDSALYFCASSVGLAGTYEQYFGPGTRLTVT.

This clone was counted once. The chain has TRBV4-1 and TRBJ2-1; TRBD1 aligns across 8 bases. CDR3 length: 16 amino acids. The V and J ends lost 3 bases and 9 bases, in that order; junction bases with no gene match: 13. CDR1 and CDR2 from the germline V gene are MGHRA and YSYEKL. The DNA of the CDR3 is TGCGCCAGCAGCCACGACTGGACAGGGCCTTTGCGTGAGCAGTTCTTC. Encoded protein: CASSHDWTGPLREQFF.

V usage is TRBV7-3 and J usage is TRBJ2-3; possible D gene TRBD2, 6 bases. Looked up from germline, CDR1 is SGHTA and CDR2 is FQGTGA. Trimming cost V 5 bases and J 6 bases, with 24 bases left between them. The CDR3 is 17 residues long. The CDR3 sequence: CASSPQAGLPNSDTQYF. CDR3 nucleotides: TGTGCCAGCAGCCCCCAGGCGGGACTCCCCAATTCGGATACGCAGTATTTT.

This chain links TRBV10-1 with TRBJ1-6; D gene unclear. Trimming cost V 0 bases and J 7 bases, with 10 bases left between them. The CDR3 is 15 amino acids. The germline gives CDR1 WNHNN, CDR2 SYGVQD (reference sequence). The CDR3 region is CASSESTGGNSPLHF. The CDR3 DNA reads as TGCGCCAGCAGTGAGTCGACCGGAGGGAATTCACCCCTCCACTTT.

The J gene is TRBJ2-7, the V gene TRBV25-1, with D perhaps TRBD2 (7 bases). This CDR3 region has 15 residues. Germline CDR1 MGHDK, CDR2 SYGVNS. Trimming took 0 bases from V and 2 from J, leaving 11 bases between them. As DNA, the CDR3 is TGTGCCAGCAGTGAATATGAGGGGGGGCCCTACGAGCAGTACTTC. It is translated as CASSEYEGGPYEQYF.

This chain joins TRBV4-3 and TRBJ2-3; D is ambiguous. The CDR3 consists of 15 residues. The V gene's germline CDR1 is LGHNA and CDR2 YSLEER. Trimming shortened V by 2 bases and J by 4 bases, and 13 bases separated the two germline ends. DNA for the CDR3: TGCGCCAGCAGCCAATATCCAGGAAGTGCAGATACGCAGTATTTT. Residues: CASSQYPGSADTQYF.

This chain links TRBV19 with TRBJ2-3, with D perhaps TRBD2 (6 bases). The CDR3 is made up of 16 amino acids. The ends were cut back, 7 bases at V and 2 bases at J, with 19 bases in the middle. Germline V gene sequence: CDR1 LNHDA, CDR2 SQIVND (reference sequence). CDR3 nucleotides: TGTGCCAGTACCATCGGTAGCGGACTATCCACAGATACGCAGTATTTT. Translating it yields CASTIGSGLSTDTQYF.